The T cell receptor beta chain described here comes from a study of T cell repertoires in cytomegalovirus infection (dated by TCRdb to 2018 to 2020). Turning to the overall study: Peptide stimulations targeted recently identified HLA-C-restricted CMV epitopes, whose presentation resists viral immunomodulation, together with well-studied HLA-B-restricted epitopes. Donor HLA type was relevant to the analysis, as public TCR beta signatures indicated carriage of CMV infection together with the matching HLA type. Paper-wide results and their limitations: The ex vivo response was dominated by HLA-C-restricted CMV-specific TCR beta clonotypes, and the single most frequent clonotype in two of eight donors was supplied by these HLA-C-restricted clonotypes. In both this cohort and an independent approximately 350-donor cohort, the cumulative frequency of public TCR beta family members distinguished carriers of CMV infection plus the relevant HLA type.

The data were produced on an Illumina HiSeq 1500. TCRdb applied fastp at Q25 and MiXCR to the public reads, then kept only in-frame beta chains. Rows are unified per CDR3 protein, each entry keeping the most common DNA and genes. The table for this sample lists about 770,000 distinct CDR3 sequences; around 29% of them were counted only once. The ten largest make up 13% of the sample. What the treatment or condition label conveys for this sample: in vitro stimulation with specific CMV peptide epitopes to enrich CMV-specific T cells. This clonotype was seen more than once but under ten times. Its target antigen remains unknown. Base-call qualities are not available, and no considerably larger clone is one nucleotide away. The source of this sequence is a human donor in good health (CMV status not recorded). Some clones in this sample may be carry-over from other donors' samples. The sample here was cultured CD8+ T cells from PBMCs, taken from culture after CMV antigen stimulation.

The DNA reads as follows: TGTGCCAGCACCCTTTATGGGATGGGGGACAGGGTTTACAATGAGCAGTTCTTC. Its protein is CASTLYGMGDRVYNEQFF. The sequence links TRBV28 to TRBJ2-1; TRBD1 agrees with 9 junctional bases. The CDR3 spans 18 residues, from the cysteine through the phenylalanine. Only the CDR3 DNA is retained, 54 bases long and in frame from the first base. Per the germline V gene, MDHEN is the CDR1 and SYDVKM is the CDR2. Here V drops 7 bases and J drops 4 bases, and the junction holds 17 bases not matched to any gene.